The present T cell receptor (beta chain) was sequenced within a study of follicular helper T cells after annual influenza vaccination. Time point meaning: 2015-2016 season, 7 days after influenza vaccination. Trimming cost V 3 bases and J 5 bases, with 10 bases left between them. The CDR3 runs 13 residues. The germline V gene encodes CDR1 KGHSH and CDR2 LQKENI. This table comes from immunoSEQ multiplex PCR, and its TCRdb copy is limited to in-frame clones, with some not included. The sample holds over a thousand clones; roughly four fifths are singletons and the top ten take less than 4%. This clone has more than one count but fewer than ten. Other DNA sequences from this sample encode an identical CDR3 as well.

The chain combines TRBV18 with TRBJ2-5; no reliable D call. Material: CXCR5+ CD38+ circulating T follicular helper cells from blood, obtained 7 days after influenza vaccination. Documented subset: circulating Tfh, non-naive CD4+CXCR5+PD-1+ (ICOS+CD38+ or ICOS-CD38-). This receptor was taken from an adult who received the influenza vaccine. Here the CDR3 reads CASSPFRHETQYF. CDR3 bases: TGTGCCAGCTCACCCTTCCGCCACGAGACCCAGTACTTC.